The rows below give T cell receptor beta chains drawn from one sample of a study of blood T cell repertoires in COVID-19. Assay used: immunoSEQ multiplex PCR; TCRdb lists only in-frame clones, some missing. The sample lists hundreds of thousands of clones; about 91% were seen once. Sequenced input: peripheral blood. These receptors were collected from a woman in her forties or fifties with COVID-19, enrolled during active disease. Both conserved end residues are part of each CDR3. D genes are given only for firm matches. Clone size is given for some rows only: seen once, a few or many times, or a class if the clone is expanded.

CASSLGLGEGPNTEAFF TGTGCCAGCAGCTTAGGTCTCGGGGAGGGGCCGAACACTGAAGCTTTCTTT - TRBJ1-1 - TRBV11-2
CARSLSGCFSGNTIYF TGTGCCAGAAGCTTGAGTGGCTGCTTCTCTGGAAACACCATATATTTT - TRBJ1-3 - TRBV5-3
CASSLGLGFTGDEQFF TGTGCCAGCAGCTTGGGGCTCGGGTTCACCGGCGATGAGCAGTTCTTC - TRBJ2-1 - TRBV13
CASSFSVFYGYTF TGTGCCAGCAGTTTTTCAGTGTTCTATGGCTACACCTTC - TRBJ1-2 - TRBV27
CASSPYPEPPNTEAFF TGTGCCAGCAGCCCCTACCCCGAGCCTCCGAACACTGAAGCTTTCTTT - TRBJ1-1 - TRBV28
CASSLDPRQGASSNYGYTF TGTGCCAGCAGCTTGGATCCTAGACAGGGGGCTTCTTCAAACTATGGCTACACCTTC - TRBJ1-2 TRBD1 TRBV7-9
CASSPHRQGQVNNEQFF TGTGCCAGCAGTCCACATCGCCAGGGACAGGTCAACAATGAGCAGTTCTTC - TRBJ2-1 TRBD1 TRBV6-6
CASSSGTGPPDTQYF TGTGCCAGCAGCTCCGGGACAGGGCCCCCAGATACGCAGTATTTT - TRBJ2-3 TRBD1 TRBV5-8
CASSVDGLPPAYNEQFF TGTGCCAGCAGCGTCGACGGACTGCCTCCTGCCTACAATGAGCAGTTCTTC - TRBJ2-1 - TRBV9
CAWTTGTVRPSTNEKLFF TGTGCCTGGACCACGGGGACAGTACGTCCTTCAACTAATGAAAAACTGTTTTTT - TRBJ1-4 TRBD1 TRBV30
CASSLRRFTEAFF TGTGCCAGCAGTTTGCGGCGTTTCACTGAAGCTTTCTTT - TRBJ1-1 - TRBV12-3/TRBV12-4
CASRTLLGQGAGGYTF TGTGCCAGCAGGACCCTCCTAGGACAGGGGGCCGGGGGCTACACCTTC - TRBJ1-2 TRBD1 TRBV2
CASSLSGGVSTDTQYF TGTGCCAGCAGTTTATCAGGCGGGGTGAGCACAGATACGCAGTATTTT - TRBJ2-3 - TRBV28
CASSLTGNQPQHF TGTGCCAGCAGCTTGACAGGGAACCAGCCCCAGCATTTT few TRBJ1-5 TRBD1 TRBV7-3
CAWSLGGNIQYF TGTGCCTGGAGTTTGGGGGGAAACATTCAGTACTTC once TRBJ2-4 - TRBV30
CASSRREGNEQYF TGTGCCAGCTCCCGCAGGGAAGGGAACGAGCAGTACTTC - TRBJ2-7 - TRBV27
CASSYFRQGTEPLHF TGTGCCAGCAGTTATTTTCGACAGGGCACGGAACCCCTCCACTTT - TRBJ1-6 TRBD1 TRBV6-5
CATREAGGYEQYF TGTGCCACCAGGGAGGCAGGGGGTTACGAGCAGTACTTC - TRBJ2-7 TRBD1 TRBV24-1
CASSSLGQRYYGYTF TGTGCCAGCAGCTCCCTGGGACAGCGTTACTATGGCTACACCTTC - TRBJ1-2 TRBD1 TRBV7-9
CASSRGYEQFF TGCGCCAGCAGCCGCGGGTATGAGCAGTTCTTC - TRBJ2-1 - TRBV4-1
CASSFYFTAGNTEAFF TGTGCCAGCAGCTTTTATTTCACAGCGGGGAACACTGAAGCTTTCTTT once TRBJ1-1 - TRBV5-6
CAWSQTEPVEKLFF TGTGCCTGGAGTCAAACCGAACCGGTTGAAAAACTGTTTTTT - TRBJ1-4 - TRBV30
CASSQDSNLYPEQYF TGTGCCAGCAGCCAAGATTCCAATCTCTACCCCGAGCAGTACTTC - TRBJ2-7 - TRBV4-2
CASSSGAKNIQYF TGTGCCAGCAGCTCCGGGGCCAAAAACATTCAGTACTTC - TRBJ2-4 - TRBV11-2
CATSDFRRSGELFF TGTGCCACCAGTGATTTTAGAAGATCCGGGGAGCTGTTTTTT - TRBJ2-2 - TRBV24-1
CASSRGAANYGYTF TGTGCCAGCAGCCGCGGGGCGGCGAACTATGGCTACACCTTC - TRBJ1-2 - TRBV6-5